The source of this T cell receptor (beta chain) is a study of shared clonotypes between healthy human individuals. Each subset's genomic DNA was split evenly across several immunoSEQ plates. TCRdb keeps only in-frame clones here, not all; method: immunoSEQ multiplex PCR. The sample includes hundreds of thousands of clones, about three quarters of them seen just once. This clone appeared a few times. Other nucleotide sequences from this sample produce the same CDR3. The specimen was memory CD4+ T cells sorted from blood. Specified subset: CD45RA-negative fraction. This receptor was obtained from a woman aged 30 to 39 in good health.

CDR3 DNA sequence: TGTGCCAGCAGTGGGCAGGGGTTGGAGACCCAGTACTTC. Translated: CASSGQGLETQYF. This chain joins TRBV25-1 and TRBJ2-5; tentative D call: TRBD1 (6 bases). Germline loops: CDR1 MGHDK, CDR2 SYGVNS. The CDR3 contains 13 residues. V was pared by 4 bases and J by 5 bases, with 11 bases between.